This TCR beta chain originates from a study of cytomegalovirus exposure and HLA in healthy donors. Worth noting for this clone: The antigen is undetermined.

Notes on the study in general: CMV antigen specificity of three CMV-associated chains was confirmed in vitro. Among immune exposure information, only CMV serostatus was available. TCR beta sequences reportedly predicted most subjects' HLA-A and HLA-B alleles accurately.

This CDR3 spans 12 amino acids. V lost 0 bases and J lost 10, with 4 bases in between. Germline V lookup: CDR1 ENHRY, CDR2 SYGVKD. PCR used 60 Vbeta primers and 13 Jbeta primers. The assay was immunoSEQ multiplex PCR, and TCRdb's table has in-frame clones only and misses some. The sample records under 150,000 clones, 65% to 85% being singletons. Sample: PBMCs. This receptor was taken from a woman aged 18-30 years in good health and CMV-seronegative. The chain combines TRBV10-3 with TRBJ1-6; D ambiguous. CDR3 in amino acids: CAISESGSPLHF. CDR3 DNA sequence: TGTGCCATCAGTGAGTCGGGCTCACCCCTCCACTTT.